This T cell receptor (beta chain) came from a study of cytomegalovirus exposure and HLA in healthy donors. Study-level background: According to later analysis, the same platform produced the 90 to 150 validation and 666 first-cohort repertoires.

On this clone itself: Its antigen is currently unknown.

The CDR3 contains 18 residues. The J segment lost 0 bases and the V segment lost 3 bases, leaving 8 bases of the junction unmatched. CDR1 is SGHRS and CDR2 is YFSETQ in the germline V gene. General observations from the study: That first-cohort TCR clusters tended to co-occur in the roughly 120 validation repertoires was found in a later analysis. Accounts indicate the classifier identified cytomegalovirus status with strong specificity and sensitivity.

Data came from immunoSEQ multiplex PCR; TCRdb stores just in-frame clones and leaves some out. This table has 95,000 to 150,000 clones, approximately 94% appearing once. This sequence originates from a man aged 18 to 35 in good health and CMV-seronegative. The sample was PBMCs. This chain connects TRBV5-1 to TRBJ2-6; TRBD1 aligns across 8 bases. CDR3 protein: CASSWTGPFSSGANVLTF. CDR3 sequence (DNA): TGCGCCAGCAGCTGGACAGGGCCCTTTAGCTCTGGGGCCAACGTCCTGACTTTC. Full variable domain (remainder filled in from reference TRBV5-1 and TRBJ2-6): KAGVTQTPRYLIKTRGQQVTLSCSPISGHRSVSWYQQTPGQGLQFLFEYFSETQRNKGNFPGRFSGRQFSNSRSEMNVSTLELGDSALYLCASSWTGPFSSGANVLTFGAGSRLTVL.